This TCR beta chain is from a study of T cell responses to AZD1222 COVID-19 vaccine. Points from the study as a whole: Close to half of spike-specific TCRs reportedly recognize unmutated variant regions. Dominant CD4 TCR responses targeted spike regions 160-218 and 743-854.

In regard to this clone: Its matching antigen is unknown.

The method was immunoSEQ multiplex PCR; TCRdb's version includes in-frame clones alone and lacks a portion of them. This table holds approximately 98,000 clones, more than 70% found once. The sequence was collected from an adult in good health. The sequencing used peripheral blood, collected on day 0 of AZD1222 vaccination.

The CDR3 is CASSPPVLLQLPYSYEQYF. The CDR3 nucleotides read TGTGCCAGCTCACCACCGGTGCTTTTACAACTCCCTTATTCCTACGAGCAGTACTTC. The chain recombines TRBV18 with TRBJ2-7; D is ambiguous. Deletions cut 0 bases from V and 1 base from J, with 22 bases between. Germline V CDR1 and CDR2: KGHSH, LQKENI. This CDR3 has 19 amino acids.